This T cell receptor (beta chain) appears in the sequencing data of a study of PD-1 blockade in classical Hodgkin lymphoma. Concerning this clone itself: What it binds is unknown.

Every patient had relapsed following autologous stem cell transplantation, and cohorts differed in brentuximab vedotin exposure. General study results and limits: Complete responders' diversity at baseline resembled that of newly diagnosed patients. A significant rise in TCR diversity by C4D1 was seen for CD4+ but not CD8+ cells.

TCRdb's copy holds only in-frame clones and misses some; the assay was immunoSEQ multiplex PCR. The sample lists approximately 160,000 clones, 78% occurring once. CDR3 length equals 12 residues. Trimming shortened V by 2 bases and J by 3 bases, and 5 bases separated the two germline ends. Germline lookup yields CDR1 MNHEY and CDR2 SVGAGI. The genes are TRBV6-5 and TRBJ2-7; D remains ambiguous. Specimen: peripheral blood mononuclear cells (PBMCs), collected before the second cycle of nivolumab. The sequence was obtained from a human donor with classical Hodgkin lymphoma. CDR3 region: CASSYPNYEQYF. CDR3 nucleotide sequence: TGTGCCAGCAGTTACCCCAACTACGAGCAGTACTTC.